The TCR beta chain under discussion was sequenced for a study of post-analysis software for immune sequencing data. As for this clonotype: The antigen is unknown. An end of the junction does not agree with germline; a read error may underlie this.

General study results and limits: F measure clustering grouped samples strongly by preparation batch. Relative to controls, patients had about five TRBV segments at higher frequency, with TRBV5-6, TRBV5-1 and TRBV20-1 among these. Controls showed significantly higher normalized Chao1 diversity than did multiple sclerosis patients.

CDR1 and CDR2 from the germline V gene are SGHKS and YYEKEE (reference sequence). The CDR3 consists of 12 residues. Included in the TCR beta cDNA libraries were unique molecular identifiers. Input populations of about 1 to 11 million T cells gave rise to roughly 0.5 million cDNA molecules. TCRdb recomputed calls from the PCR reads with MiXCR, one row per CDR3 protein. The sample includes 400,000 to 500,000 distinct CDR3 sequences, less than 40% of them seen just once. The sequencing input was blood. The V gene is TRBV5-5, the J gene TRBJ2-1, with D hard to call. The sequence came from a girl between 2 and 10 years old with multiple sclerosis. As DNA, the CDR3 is TGTGCCAACAGCTTAACTTTAGGCGAGCAGTTCTTC. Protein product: CANSLTLGEQFF.